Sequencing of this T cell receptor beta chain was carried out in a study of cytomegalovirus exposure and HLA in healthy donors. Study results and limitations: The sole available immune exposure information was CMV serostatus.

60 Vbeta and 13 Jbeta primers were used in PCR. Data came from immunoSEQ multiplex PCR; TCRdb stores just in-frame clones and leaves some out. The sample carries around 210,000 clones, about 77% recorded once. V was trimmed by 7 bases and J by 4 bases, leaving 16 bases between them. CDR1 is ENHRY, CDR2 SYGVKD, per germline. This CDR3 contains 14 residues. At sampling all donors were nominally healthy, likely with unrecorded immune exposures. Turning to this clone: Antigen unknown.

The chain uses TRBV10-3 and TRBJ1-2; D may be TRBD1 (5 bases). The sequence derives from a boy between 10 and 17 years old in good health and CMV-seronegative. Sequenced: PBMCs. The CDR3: CAITPTPTGYGYTF. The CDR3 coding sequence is TGTGCCATCACTCCCACCCCCACAGGCTATGGCTACACCTTC.